The 29 T cell receptor beta chains presented below share a single source sample, sequenced in a study of blood T cell repertoires in COVID-19. Assay used: immunoSEQ multiplex PCR; TCRdb lists only in-frame clones, some missing. The sample includes 150,000 to 180,000 clones, around four fifths of them seen just once. Sequencing used peripheral blood. The receptors stem from a woman aged 80 or over with acute or convalescent COVID-19.

V and J are TRBV5-1 and TRBJ2-1; 7 bases are a match to TRBD2. This CDR3 comprises 15 residues. The V gene end was trimmed by 2 bases and the J gene end by 5 bases; junction bases not matched to a gene: 7. Germline loops: CDR1 SGHRS, CDR2 YFSETQ. This CDR3 reads CASSFLRESHNEQFF. The CDR3 DNA reads TGCGCCAGCAGCTTCTTGCGGGAGTCCCACAATGAGCAGTTCTTC.

This chain links TRBV11-2 with TRBJ1-4, with TRBD1 identical over 9 bases. V dropped 4 bases and J dropped 7; count of bases not matched to a gene: 7. Looked up from germline, CDR1 is SGHAT and CDR2 is FQNNGV. This CDR3 spans 15 amino acids. CDR3 amino acids: CASSYYGTGFEKLFF. Written as DNA, the CDR3 is TGTGCCAGCAGCTATTACGGGACAGGGTTTGAAAAACTGTTTTTT.

The chain couples TRBV7-3 to TRBJ1-2; TRBD1 matches at 8 bases. Germline V gene sequence: CDR1 SGHTA, CDR2 FQGTGA. This CDR3 has 12 residues. In DNA form, the CDR3 reads TGTTGGTCGGAGGACAGGGAAGATGGCTACACCTTC. This codes for CWSEDREDGYTF.

The sample holds one count of this clone. This chain links TRBV6-5 with TRBJ1-5; D may be TRBD1 (6 bases). The CDR3 has 14 residues. Germline loops: CDR1 MNHEY, CDR2 SVGAGI. The V end was cut by 9 bases, the J end by 5 bases, with 17 bases between. The CDR3 sequence: CASKMTGLYQPQHF. The CDR3 region has the DNA TGTGCCAGTAAAATGACAGGTTTGTATCAGCCCCAGCATTTT.

The gene calls are TRBV4-3 and TRBJ1-2; 9 nucleotides agree with TRBD1. CDR1 is LGHNA, CDR2 YSLEER, per germline. The V gene end was trimmed by 0 bases and the J gene end by 4 bases; junction bases not matched to a gene: 3. The CDR3 loop spans 15 amino acids. CDR3 coding DNA: TGCGCCAGCAGCCAAGATACGGGACAGGGCTATGGCTACACCTTC. This gives the protein CASSQDTGQGYGYTF.

The chain joins TRBV7-8 to TRBJ2-7; 7 bases are a match to TRBD2. Losses at the gene ends were 2 bases for V and 7 bases for J; bases not matched to a gene: 5. Germline CDR1 and CDR2: SGHVS and FQNEAQ. This CDR3 has 13 amino acids. The CDR3 DNA is TGTGCCAGCAGCTTAAGGGACTACCGGGAGCAGTACTTC. It codes for CASSLRDYREQYF.

The rearrangement links TRBV6-5 to TRBJ1-2; the match to TRBD1 covers 11 bases. V trimming: 8 bases; J trimming: 3 bases; junction bases outside the gene matches: 8. This CDR3 comprises 15 residues. Germline CDR1 MNHEY, CDR2 SVGAGI. CDR3 coding DNA: TGTGCCAGCCGAAAGGGACAGGGGGTTGACTATGGCTACACCTTC. As protein: CASRKGQGVDYGYTF.

The chain combines TRBV6-2 or TRBV6-3 with TRBJ2-1, with TRBD2 identical over 7 bases. Germline V gene data show CDR1 as MNHEY and CDR2 as SVGEGT. V dropped 5 bases and J dropped 15; count of bases not matched to a gene: 10. This CDR3 is 12 amino acids long. The chain's CDR3 is CASSLSGKEPFF. The DNA of the CDR3 is TGTGCCAGCAGTCTGAGCGGGAAGGAACCGTTCTTC.

The chain joins TRBV7-2 to TRBJ1-5; possible D gene TRBD1, 6 bases. In germline, CDR1 is SGHTA, CDR2 FQGNSA. The V gene lost 5 bases and the J gene lost 6 bases, with 11 bases spanning the gap. The CDR3 length is 13 residues. In DNA, the CDR3 is TGTGCCAGCAGCCTAGGACAGTCTCAGCCCCAGCATTTT. Protein product: CASSLGQSQPQHF.

The CDR3 nucleotides are TGTGCCAGCAAGCGGGAGGGGAACACTGAAGCTTTCTTT. Its translation is CASKREGNTEAFF. This chain uses TRBV6-4 with TRBJ1-1; D ambiguous. The CDR3 extends over 13 amino acids. Per germline, CDR1 MRHNA and CDR2 SNTAGT. V was clipped by 7 bases and J by 1 base, with 10 bases between them.

This clone was observed a single time. The J gene is TRBJ2-5, the V gene TRBV18; 7 nucleotides line up with TRBD1. The CDR3 consists of 15 residues. With 6 bases clipped from V and 5 bases from J, the junction kept 12 bases outside the gene matches. Germline CDR1 and CDR2: KGHSH and LQKENI. CDR3 bases: TGTGCCAGCTCCCACCGACAGGGAGCGGATGAGACCCAGTACTTC. Encoded protein: CASSHRQGADETQYF.

The chain carries TRBV28 and TRBJ2-1; 7 bases are a match to TRBD2. V was clipped by 5 bases and J by 5 bases; unmatched bases: 6. This CDR3 region has 14 residues. Germline assignment: CDR1 MDHEN and CDR2 SYDVKM. This CDR3 reads CASSPRTRNNEQFF. Written as DNA, the CDR3 is TGTGCCAGCAGTCCTAGGACTAGGAACAATGAGCAGTTCTTC. Combining the CDR3 with reference TRBV28 and TRBJ2-1 gives the whole variable domain DVKVTQSSRYLVKRTGEKVFLECVQDMDHENMFWYRQDPGLGLRLIYFSYDVKMKEKGDIPEGYSVSREKKERFSLILESASTNQTSMYLCASSPRTRNNEQFFGPGTRLTVL.

V gene TRBV5-6 combines with J gene TRBJ2-5; tentative D call: TRBD2 (6 bases). Germline V gene sequence: CDR1 SGHDT, CDR2 YYEEEE. CDR3 length equals 14 residues. Trimming took off 2 bases at V and 5 bases at J, with 13 bases between the two ends. The CDR3 sequence is CASSLVTGRETQYF. CDR3 bases: TGTGCCAGCAGCTTAGTCACGGGGAGGGAGACCCAGTACTTC.

As to this clone: An end of the junction does not agree with germline; a read error may underlie this. The chain joins TRBV15 to TRBJ1-1, with TRBD1 identical over 7 bases. This CDR3 has 14 residues. Germline assignment: CDR1 LNHNV and CDR2 YYDKDF (reference sequence). CDR3 sequence (DNA): TGTGCCACCAGCCGAGACAGGGATACAATTGAAGCTTTCTTT. Translation: CATSRDRDTIEAFF. Using reference TRBV15 and TRBJ1-1 for the parts outside the CDR3, the full variable domain is DAMVIQNPRYQVTQFGKPVTLSCSQTLNHNVMYWYQQKSSQAPKLLFHYYDKDFNNEADTPDNFQSRRPNTSFCFLDIRSPGLGDTAMYLCATSRDRDTIEAFFGQGTRLTVV.

The chain employs TRBV14 and TRBJ2-2; 9 positions match TRBD1. The CDR3 contains 16 residues. V lost 3 bases and J lost 6; bases outside the gene matches: 8. The V gene's germline CDR1 is SGHDN and CDR2 FVKESK. The CDR3 is CASSQFRDRESGELFF. The CDR3 DNA reads as TGTGCCAGCAGCCAGTTCCGGGACAGGGAATCCGGGGAGCTGTTTTTT. Full variable domain (missing parts from reference TRBV14 and TRBJ2-2): EAGVTQFPSHSVIEKGQTVTLRCDPISGHDNLYWYRRVMGKEIKFLLHFVKESKQDESGMPNNRFLAERTGGTYSTLKVQPAELEDSGVYFCASSQFRDRESGELFFGEGSRLTVL.

The chain recombines TRBV6-1 with TRBJ1-5; D might be TRBD1 (5 bases). The CDR3 totals 16 residues. Looked up from germline, CDR1 is MNHNS and CDR2 is SASEGT. V gave up 2 bases and J gave up 5 bases, with 16 bases separating them. The CDR3 DNA reads as TGTGCCAGCAGTGAAAGTTTGTTGCGGGGGGATCAGCCCCAGCATTTT. Its protein is CASSESLLRGDQPQHF.

The chain joins TRBV29-1 to TRBJ2-7; D gene ambiguous. V lost 0 bases, J lost 1 base, and 10 bases lay in between. This CDR3 is built from 14 residues. CDR1 and CDR2 from the germline V gene are SQVTM and ANQGSEA. This CDR3 is CSVEDHGGSYEQYF. CDR3 coding DNA: TGCAGCGTTGAAGATCACGGCGGATCCTACGAGCAGTACTTC.

This chain uses TRBV19 with TRBJ1-6; tentatively, D is TRBD1 (6 bases). V was cut by 7 bases and J by 0 bases, with 31 bases left in between. The germline CDR1 and CDR2 sequences are LNHDA and SQIVND (reference sequence). This CDR3 is built from 22 residues. The CDR3 bases are TGTGCCAGTAATCAGGCTGGCAGGACAGCAACTGACTATAGCTCCTATAATTCACCCCTCCACTTT. It is translated as CASNQAGRTATDYSSYNSPLHF.

The rearrangement uses TRBV10-3 and TRBJ1-4; the match to TRBD1 covers 8 bases. This CDR3 is built from 14 residues. CDR1 is ENHRY and CDR2 is SYGVKD in the germline V gene. The junction had 10 bases not matched to a gene; V was cut back by 9 bases and J by 7 bases. The DNA of the CDR3 is TGTGCCATAGGGGGAGACAGGGGAGGTGAAAAACTGTTTTTT. Translated: CAIGGDRGGEKLFF.

This chain joins TRBV5-1 and TRBJ2-5; 10 bases align to TRBD1. Germline V gene lookup returns CDR1 SGHRS and CDR2 YFSETQ. The CDR3 loop spans 16 amino acids. The V segment lost 0 bases and the J segment 4 bases; nucleotides outside the gene matches: 6. The CDR3 reads CASSLVLTGGRETQYF. CDR3 bases: TGCGCCAGCAGCTTGGTTCTGACAGGGGGCCGAGAGACCCAGTACTTC.

This clone was counted at least ten times. This chain connects TRBV19 to TRBJ2-7, with 10 bases that match TRBD1. In germline, CDR1 is LNHDA, CDR2 SQIVND (reference sequence). Trimming removed 5 bases from V and 4 bases from J; junction bases left unmatched: 8. The CDR3 loop spans 15 amino acids. The CDR3 sequence: CASSRTGTGVYEQYF. For the CDR3, the DNA is TGTGCCAGTAGTCGGACGGGGACAGGGGTGTACGAGCAGTACTTC.

The chain couples TRBV27 to TRBJ2-7; a weak D match, TRBD2 (7 bases). V lost 3 bases and J 5 bases, leaving 23 bases between the germline ends. The V gene's germline CDR1 is MNHEY and CDR2 SMNVEV (reference sequence). This CDR3 region has 17 residues. Here the CDR3 DNA reads TGTGCCAGCAGTTTCCGCTCCATTAAGGGGGGGAAGAACGAGCAGTACTTC. It is translated as CASSFRSIKGGKNEQYF.

The rearrangement joins TRBV6-5 to TRBJ2-7; 9 nucleotides agree with TRBD1. The germline V gene encodes CDR1 MNHEY and CDR2 SVGAGI. Trimming took 6 bases from V and 0 from J; bases not matched to a gene: 6. This CDR3 spans 15 amino acids. The CDR3 DNA is TGTGCCAGCAGACTCGACAGGGGGACCTCCTACGAGCAGTACTTC. Its protein product is CASRLDRGTSYEQYF.

This chain uses TRBV5-1 with TRBJ2-7; 8 bases line up with TRBD2. V was pared by 4 bases and J by 2 bases, with 5 bases of the junction left unmatched. The CDR3 is 14 residues long. Germline CDR1 SGHRS, CDR2 YFSETQ. CDR3: CASSTGGGTYEQYF. The CDR3 region has the DNA TGCGCCAGCAGCACGGGAGGGGGGACCTACGAGCAGTACTTC.

The chain's CDR3 is CASRPDRAYGYTF. The CDR3 nucleotides read TGTGCCAGCAGACCTGACAGGGCCTATGGCTACACCTTC. V and J are TRBV6-5 and TRBJ1-2; 7 bases are shared with TRBD1. The CDR3 consists of 13 residues. The ends lost 6 bases at V and 4 bases at J; junction bases unmatched: 5. CDR1 is MNHEY, CDR2 SVGAGI, per germline.

J is TRBJ2-3 and V is TRBV18, with no clear D. Germline V gene lookup returns CDR1 KGHSH and CDR2 LQKENI. The V and J ends lost 4 bases and 5 bases respectively, with 7 bases between them. The CDR3 runs 12 residues. In DNA, the CDR3 is TGTGCCAGCTCACGAGTCGGAGATACGCAGTATTTT. Translation: CASSRVGDTQYF.

V gene TRBV14 combines with J gene TRBJ2-1; TRBD2 agrees at 7 bases. J was trimmed by 5 bases and V by 3 bases; bases with no gene match: 10. Germline V lookup: CDR1 SGHDN, CDR2 FVKESK. CDR3 length: 16 amino acids. The CDR3 region is CASSHRSRTRNNEQFF. The CDR3 DNA reads TGTGCCAGCAGCCACCGATCGCGGACTAGGAACAATGAGCAGTTCTTC. The full variable domain, in which reference TRBV14 and TRBJ2-1 provide the parts outside the CDR3, is EAGVTQFPSHSVIEKGQTVTLRCDPISGHDNLYWYRRVMGKEIKFLLHFVKESKQDESGMPNNRFLAERTGGTYSTLKVQPAELEDSGVYFCASSHRSRTRNNEQFFGPGTRLTVL.

The chain is built from TRBV23-1 and TRBJ2-3, with 10 nucleotides matching TRBD2. TRBV23-1 is placed among ORFs of uncertain function. The trim removed 1 base at V and 0 bases at J, leaving 19 bases unmatched. The CDR3 has 22 amino acids. The CDR3 sequence: CASSQLKEAGGPNLYSTDTQYF. The CDR3 DNA reads as TGCGCCAGCAGTCAATTGAAGGAAGCGGGAGGGCCTAATTTGTATAGCACAGATACGCAGTATTTT.

The J gene is TRBJ1-2, the V gene TRBV5-1, with TRBD1 matching over 7 bases. Trimming took 3 bases from V and 8 from J; bases not matched to a gene: 4. Germline CDR1 is SGHRS and CDR2 is YFSETQ. The CDR3 runs 12 residues. The CDR3 spells CASSSWTGGYTF. As DNA, the CDR3 is TGCGCCAGCAGCTCCTGGACAGGAGGCTACACCTTC.